The rows below give T cell receptor beta chains drawn from one sample of a study of blood T cell repertoires in COVID-19. TCRdb's table, derived via immunoSEQ multiplex PCR, lists solely in-frame clones and lacks some. The sample lists about 54,000 clones; approximately 91% were seen once. Sample: peripheral blood. The receptors were sampled from a middle-aged man with acute or convalescent COVID-19. Both conserved end residues are part of each CDR3. The D gene is left open where the match is weak. Where a row states a size, it is once, few, many or the class of an expanded clone; other rows omit it.

>TRBD1|16|TRBV4-1|once|TRBJ2-1
TGCGCCAGCAGCCAAGTGGGGTCAGGGGGCTACAATGAGCAGTTCTTC
CASSQVGSGGYNEQFF
>TRBD2|14|TRBV6-5|-|TRBJ2-3
TGTGCCAGCAGCCCGGGACTAGCGACGGATACGCAGTATTTT
CASSPGLATDTQYF
>TRBD1|15|TRBV10-1|few|TRBJ2-5
TGCGCCAGCAACGACCGGACAGGGCAAGGAGAGACCCAGTACTTC
CASNDRTGQGETQYF
>TRBD1|18|TRBV7-6|-|TRBJ2-1
TGTGCCAGCAGCCGTTTTACAGGGGGCGGGAGCTCCTACAATGAGCAGTTCTTC
CASSRFTGGGSSYNEQFF
>-|11|TRBV12-3/TRBV12-4|-|TRBJ1-1
TGTGCCAGCAGCTTCGAGACTGAAGCTTTCTTT
CASSFETEAFF
>-|15|TRBV5-1|-|TRBJ1-6
TGCGCCAGTAGCTTGGGGAGGTCCGAGGATTCACCCCTCCACTTT
CASSLGRSEDSPLHF
>-|13|TRBV6-5|-|TRBJ1-6
TGTGCCAGCAGAGCCAGACAGGCGGTGTCGCTCCACTTT
CASRARQAVSLHF
>TRBD2|17|TRBV5-1|-|TRBJ2-1
TGCGCCAGCAGCTACTCCGGGACTAGCGGCTCCTACAATGAGCAGTTCTTC
CASSYSGTSGSYNEQFF
>TRBD2|14|TRBV20-1|-|TRBJ2-7
TGCAGTGCTAGTAGACTAGCAGAACGTTACGAGCAGTACTTC
CSASRLAERYEQYF
>TRBD1|14|TRBV19|few|TRBJ2-7
TGTGCCAGTAGTATGGGACAGGGGCAGCACGAGCAGTACTTC
CASSMGQGQHEQYF
>-|16|TRBV19|-|TRBJ2-1
TGTGCCAGTAGTAAAAGGGGCGAAAGCTCCTACAATGAGCAGTTCTTC
CASSKRGESSYNEQFF
>TRBD2|14|TRBV19|-|TRBJ2-1
TGTGCCAGTAGTACATGGACTAGTACGGGTGAGCAGTTCTTC
CASSTWTSTGEQFF
>-|15|TRBV5-1|-|TRBJ1-2
TGCGCCAGCAGCTTGGCAACGGAGCTGAACTATGGCTACACCTTC
CASSLATELNYGYTF
>-|12|TRBV12-3/TRBV12-4|-|TRBJ2-3
TGTGCCAGCAGTAGCGGCACAGATACGCAGTATTTT
CASSSGTDTQYF
>-|15|TRBV5-1|-|TRBJ2-7
TGCGCCAGCAGCCTAGGGGGGGAGGCGGTGAGGGAGCAGTACTTC
CASSLGGEAVREQYF
>TRBD2|15|TRBV2|once|TRBJ2-7
TGTGCCAGCAGGGAGACTAGCGGGAGTTCCCGCGAGCAGTACTTC
CASRETSGSSREQYF
>-|14|TRBV18|-|TRBJ1-5
TGTGCCAGCTCACGCACGGTTCCTCGACAGCCCCAGCATTTT
CASSRTVPRQPQHF
>-|15|TRBV24-1|once|TRBJ2-5
TGTGCCACCAGTGAGCCGGGACAATGGGGAGAGACCCAGTACTTC
CATSEPGQWGETQYF
>TRBD2|19|TRBV11-2|-|TRBJ2-3
TGTGCCAGCAGCCCGTTCTTGGCGGGAGGGCCAGTCGAGGCAGATACGCAGTATTTT
CASSPFLAGGPVEADTQYF
>-|16|TRBV19|-|TRBJ2-1
TGTGCCAGTAGTATTGGGGGGACTGGCTTAGCCAATGAGCAGTTCTTC
CASSIGGTGLANEQFF
>-|11|TRBV12-5|few|TRBJ2-7
TGTGCTAGTGGGCTCTACTACGAGCAGTACTTC
CASGLYYEQYF
>-|15|TRBV9|few|TRBJ1-2
TGTGCCAGCAGCGTAGTCGGGGGGAGAGGCTATGGCTACACCTTC
CASSVVGGRGYGYTF
>-|15|TRBV14|-|TRBJ1-3
TGTGCCAGCAGCCAAGTCCGGTCAGGAGGAAACACCATATATTTT
CASSQVRSGGNTIYF
>TRBD1|13|TRBV29-1|-|TRBJ2-5
TGCAGCGTTGCGGGACAGGGGGCTCTTACCCAGTACTTC
CSVAGQGALTQYF
>TRBD2|15|TRBV5-6|-|TRBJ2-1
TGTGCCGGCGATAAGGCGGGAGGTTTCCACAATGAGCAGTTCTTC
CAGDKAGGFHNEQFF
>TRBD1|16|TRBV7-2|-|TRBJ1-1
TGTGCCAGCAGCCCCGGACAGGGATGGTTCGACACTGAAGCTTTCTTT
CASSPGQGWFDTEAFF
>-|15|TRBV19|-|TRBJ2-3
TGTGCCAGTAGTACTACAGGGATTTTTGCAGATACGCAGTATTTT
CASSTTGIFADTQYF
>-|15|TRBV6-5|-|TRBJ2-1
TGTGCCAGCAGGGCGGGACCGAACTCCTACAATGAGCAGTTCTTC
CASRAGPNSYNEQFF
>-|13|TRBV6-4|-|TRBJ2-3
TGTGCCAGCAGTAGCGGGAGCACAGATACGCAGTATTTT
CASSSGSTDTQYF
>-|12|TRBV19|-|TRBJ2-3
TGTGCCAGTACCACATCCCACGATACGCAGTATTTT
CASTTSHDTQYF
>TRBD2|15|TRBV28|once|TRBJ2-5
TGTGCCAGCACACGCGGTCTAGCGGGAATAAAGACCCAGTACTTC
CASTRGLAGIKTQYF
>TRBD1|16|TRBV7-6|-|TRBJ2-2
TGTGCCAGCAGCTCCCTCCGACAGGGGAGACCCGGGGAGCTGTTTTTT
CASSSLRQGRPGELFF
>-|11|TRBV28|-|TRBJ1-2
TGTGCCAGCCATAAAGGGAGTGGCTACACCTTC
CASHKGSGYTF
>-|13|TRBV5-1|-|TRBJ2-3
TGCGCCAGCAGTCGATCACTCACAGATACGCAGTATTTT
CASSRSLTDTQYF
>TRBD2|16|TRBV19|once|TRBJ2-1
TGTGCCAGTAGTATCCCGGGACTAGCGGACGCCAATGAGCAGTTCTTC
CASSIPGLADANEQFF
>-|14|TRBV2|-|TRBJ1-2
TGTGCCACGGTTCCGGGGGGACCGAGGGCTGGCTACACCTTC
CATVPGGPRAGYTF
>TRBD1|15|TRBV18|-|TRBJ2-7
TGTGCCAGCTCACCCCGACAGGGTTCCATGTTCGAGCAGTACTTC
CASSPRQGSMFEQYF